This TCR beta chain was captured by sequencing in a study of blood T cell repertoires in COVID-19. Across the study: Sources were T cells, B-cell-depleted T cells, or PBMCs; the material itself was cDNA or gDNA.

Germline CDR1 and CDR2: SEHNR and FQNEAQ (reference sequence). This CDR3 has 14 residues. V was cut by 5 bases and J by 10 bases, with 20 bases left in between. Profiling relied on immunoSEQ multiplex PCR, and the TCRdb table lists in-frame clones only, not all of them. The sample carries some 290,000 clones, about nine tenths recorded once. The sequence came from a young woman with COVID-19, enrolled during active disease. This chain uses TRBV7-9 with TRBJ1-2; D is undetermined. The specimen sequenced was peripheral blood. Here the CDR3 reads CASSAAYGVDDYTF. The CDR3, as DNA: TGTGCCAGCAGCGCTGCATACGGGGTTGACGACTACACCTTC.